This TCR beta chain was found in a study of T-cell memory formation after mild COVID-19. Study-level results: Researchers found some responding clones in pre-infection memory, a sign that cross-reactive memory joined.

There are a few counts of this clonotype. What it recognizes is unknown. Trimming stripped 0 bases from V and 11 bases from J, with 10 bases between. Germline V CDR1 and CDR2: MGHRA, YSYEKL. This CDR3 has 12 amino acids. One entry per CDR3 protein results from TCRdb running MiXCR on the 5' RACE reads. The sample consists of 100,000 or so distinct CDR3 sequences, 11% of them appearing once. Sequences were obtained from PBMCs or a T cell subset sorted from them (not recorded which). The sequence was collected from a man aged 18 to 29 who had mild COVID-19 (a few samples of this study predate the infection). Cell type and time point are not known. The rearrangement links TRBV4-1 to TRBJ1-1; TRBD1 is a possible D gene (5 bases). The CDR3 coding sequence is TGCGCCAGCAGCCAAGACAGGGTGGACGCTTTCTTT. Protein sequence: CASSQDRVDAFF.